This paragraph covers one T cell receptor (beta chain) sequence. Sorting used thawed, overnight-rested PBMC stained with anti-CD3, a viability dye and GMM-loaded CD1B tetramer. The CD1B tetramers carried C32 glucose monomycolate purified from Rhodococcus equi. PBMC for tetramer sorting were first depleted of CD14-expressing monocytes. Roughly 92,000 tetramer-negative cells were sorted from each donor. This sample was included in a study of T cells in tuberculosis. Broader study findings: The stringent gate may have excluded weak CD1B-GMM tetramer binders.

Sequencing of TCR-alpha and TCR-beta chains was unpaired. TCRdb's copy holds only in-frame clones and misses some; the assay was immunoSEQ multiplex PCR. The sample includes 80,000 to 100,000 clones, under 95% of them seen just once. The V end was cut by 6 bases, the J end by 7 bases, with 16 bases between. Germline V gene data show CDR1 as ENHRY and CDR2 as SYGVKD. This CDR3 is 14 amino acids long. The chain recombines TRBV10-3 with TRBJ1-5; tentative D call: TRBD1 (5 bases). Sequencing was done on a sample of CD1b-GMM tetramer-negative cells sorted from PBMCs. The source is an adult woman with latent tuberculosis. CDR3 nucleotide sequence: TGTGCCATCAGCGGGGGGAGGGAGGAGCAGCCCCAGCATTTT. Protein sequence: CAISGGREEQPQHF.